This TCR beta chain emerged from a study of OX40 agonist ivuxolimab in advanced cancers. Study in general: Every 2 weeks, patients got intravenous ivuxolimab at one of six dose levels (0.01-10 mg/kg). With a range of roughly 23 to 79, age averaged approximately 54 years, and around 83% were male. Broader study findings: Within 6 weeks, CD4+ and CD8+ blood T cells expanded clonally at 0.1 to 3.0 mg/kg.

As regards this clone: The antigen is not known.

Here immunoSEQ multiplex PCR was the method, and the copy in TCRdb shows in-frame clones only, minus some. The table has roughly 70,000 clones, 85% seen once; the top ten hold about 0.83%. Trimming removed 3 bases from V and 5 bases from J, with 13 bases in between. The germline V gene has CDR1 KGHSH and CDR2 LQKENI. The CDR3 has 15 amino acids. The chain combines TRBV18 with TRBJ2-2; tentatively, D is TRBD1 or TRBD2 (6 bases each). This sample comprised CD4+ or CD8+ T cells sorted from blood, obtained in a trial of the OX40 agonist ivuxolimab. This sequence was found in an adult with an advanced solid tumor such as melanoma, head and neck, liver or kidney cancer. Here the CDR3 reads CASSPDSGGTGELFF. Here the CDR3 DNA reads TGTGCCAGCTCACCGGACAGCGGAGGGACCGGGGAGCTGTTTTTT.